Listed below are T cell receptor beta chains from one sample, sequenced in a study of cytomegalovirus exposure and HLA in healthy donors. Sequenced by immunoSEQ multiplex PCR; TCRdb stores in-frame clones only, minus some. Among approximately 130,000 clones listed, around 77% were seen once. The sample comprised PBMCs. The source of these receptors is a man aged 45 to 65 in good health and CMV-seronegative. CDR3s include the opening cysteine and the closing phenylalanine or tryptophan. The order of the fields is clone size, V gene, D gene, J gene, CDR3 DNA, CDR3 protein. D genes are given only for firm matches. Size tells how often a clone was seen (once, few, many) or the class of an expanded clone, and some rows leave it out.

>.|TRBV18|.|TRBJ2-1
TGTGCCAGCTCACCACCGCAGGGTTCAAGTGAGCAGTTCTTC
CASSPPQGSSEQFF
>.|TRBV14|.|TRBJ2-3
TGTGCCAGCAGCCGGGACTTCACAGATACGCAGTATTTT
CASSRDFTDTQYF
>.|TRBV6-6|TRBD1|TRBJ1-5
TGTGCCAGCAGTTACTCTGGGACAGGGGTTCAGCCCCAGCATTTT
CASSYSGTGVQPQHF
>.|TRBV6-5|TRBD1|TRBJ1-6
TGTGCCAGCAGACCTGGACAGGCCTATAATTCACCCCTCCACTTT
CASRPGQAYNSPLHF
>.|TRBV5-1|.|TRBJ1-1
TGCGCCAGCAGCTTTCGGCGGGACACTGAAGCTTTCTTT
CASSFRRDTEAFF
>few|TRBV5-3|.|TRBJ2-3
TGTGCCAGAAGCTTGGGAGGGAGCGAGGCAGATACGCAGTATTTT
CARSLGGSEADTQYF
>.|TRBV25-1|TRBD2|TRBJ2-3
TGTGCCAGCAGTCCTGGAGCGGGACCAACAGATACGCAGTATTTT
CASSPGAGPTDTQYF
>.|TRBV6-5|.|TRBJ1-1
TGTGCCAGCAGTTACCTCAGATCGGGGGACACTGAAGCTTTCTTT
CASSYLRSGDTEAFF
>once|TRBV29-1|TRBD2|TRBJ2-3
TGCAGCACTGTGGAACTAGCGGGCGATACGCAGTATTTT
CSTVELAGDTQYF
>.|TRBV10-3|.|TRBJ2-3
TGTGCCATCAGCAAACAGGAGAGCACAGATACGCAGTATTTT
CAISKQESTDTQYF
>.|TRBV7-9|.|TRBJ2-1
TGTGCCAGCAGCGCCTCGTTAGGGGCCAGCTCCTACAATGAGCAGTTCTTC
CASSASLGASSYNEQFF
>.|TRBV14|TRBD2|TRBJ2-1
TGTGCCAGCAGCCAAGGAAGCGGGAGGACCTACAATGAGCAGTTCTTC
CASSQGSGRTYNEQFF
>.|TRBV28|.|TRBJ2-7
TGTGCCAGCAACCCCCCAGGGGGAGGCGTTGCCTACGAGCAGTACTTC
CASNPPGGGVAYEQYF
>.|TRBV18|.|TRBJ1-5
TGTGCCAGCTCATCAGGACAGCCTTATAGCAATCAGCCCCAGCATTTT
CASSSGQPYSNQPQHF
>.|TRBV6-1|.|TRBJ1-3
TGTGCCAGCTCTGACCAGACAGAAGCTGGAAACACCATATATTTT
CASSDQTEAGNTIYF
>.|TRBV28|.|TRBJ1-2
TGTGCCAGCAGTTTAAATGGGCGAGGGCATGGCTACACCTTC
CASSLNGRGHGYTF
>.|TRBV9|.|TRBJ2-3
TGTGCCAGCAGCCCCTCGGGACTTAGCACAGATACGCAGTATTTT
CASSPSGLSTDTQYF
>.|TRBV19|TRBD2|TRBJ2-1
TGTGCCAGTAGTACGGGGGGGACTTCCTACAATGAGCAGTTCTTC
CASSTGGTSYNEQFF